This T cell receptor (beta chain) was profiled in a study of vaccination effects on CD4 cells after COVID-19. On this clone: Its matching antigen is unknown.

Ahead of sequencing, the ViraFEST assay grew antigen-specific CD4+ T cells using viral peptide pools. Once cultured for 10 days, the cells underwent separation to obtain CD4+ T cells. The person had PCR-confirmed SARS-CoV-2 infection between March and December 2020. Every well got around 1.9 million PBMC, which were grown with around 11 IU/ml IL-2 and around 10 ug/ml peptides. The method was immunoSEQ multiplex PCR; TCRdb's version includes in-frame clones alone and lacks a portion of them. The profile shows around 30,000 clones, about 77% of them singletons. Trimming took 3 bases from V and 2 from J, leaving 11 bases between them. CDR1 is MNHNS, CDR2 SASEGT, per germline. The length of the CDR3 is 14 residues.

The clonotype was recovered from a human donor who had a prior SARS-CoV-2 infection. Sample: CD4+ T cells from PBMCs cultured with HCoV-NL63 spike peptides, taken before COVID-19 vaccination. The chain links TRBV6-1 to TRBJ2-7, with D maybe TRBD2 (6 bases). The CDR3 here is CASSEMLATYEQYF. Here the CDR3 DNA reads TGTGCCAGCAGTGAGATGCTAGCGACCTACGAGCAGTACTTC.